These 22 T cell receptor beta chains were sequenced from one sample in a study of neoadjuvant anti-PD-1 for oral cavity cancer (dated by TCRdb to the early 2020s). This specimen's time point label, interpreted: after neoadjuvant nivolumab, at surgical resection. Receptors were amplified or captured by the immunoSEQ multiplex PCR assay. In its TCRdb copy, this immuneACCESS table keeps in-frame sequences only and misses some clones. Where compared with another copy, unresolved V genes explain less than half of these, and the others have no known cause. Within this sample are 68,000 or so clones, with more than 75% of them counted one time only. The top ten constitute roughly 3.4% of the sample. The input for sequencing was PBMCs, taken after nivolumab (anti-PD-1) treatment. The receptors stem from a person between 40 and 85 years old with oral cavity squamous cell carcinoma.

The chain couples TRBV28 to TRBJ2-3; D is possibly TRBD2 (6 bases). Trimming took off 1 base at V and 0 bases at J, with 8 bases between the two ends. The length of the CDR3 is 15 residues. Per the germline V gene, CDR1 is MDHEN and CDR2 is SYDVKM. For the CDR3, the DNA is TGTGCCAGCAGTTTATCTGGGACTAGCACAGATACGCAGTATTTT. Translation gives CASSLSGTSTDTQYF.

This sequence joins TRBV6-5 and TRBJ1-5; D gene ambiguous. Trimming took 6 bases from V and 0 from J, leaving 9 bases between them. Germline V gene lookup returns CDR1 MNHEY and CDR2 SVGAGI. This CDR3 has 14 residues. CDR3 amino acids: CASSRHPSNQPQHF. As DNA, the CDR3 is TGTGCCAGCAGCCGACATCCTAGCAATCAGCCCCAGCATTTT.

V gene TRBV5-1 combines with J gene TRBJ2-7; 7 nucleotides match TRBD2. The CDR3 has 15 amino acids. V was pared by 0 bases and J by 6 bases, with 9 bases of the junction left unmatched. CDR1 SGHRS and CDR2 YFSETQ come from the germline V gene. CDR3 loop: CASSLDGREGREQYF. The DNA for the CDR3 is TGCGCCAGCAGCTTGGACGGCAGGGAGGGCCGCGAGCAGTACTTC. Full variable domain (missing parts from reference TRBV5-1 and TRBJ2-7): KAGVTQTPRYLIKTRGQQVTLSCSPISGHRSVSWYQQTPGQGLQFLFEYFSETQRNKGNFPGRFSGRQFSNSRSEMNVSTLELGDSALYLCASSLDGREGREQYFGPGTRLTVT.

CDR3 sequence: CATDQGYGYTF. In DNA, the CDR3 is TGTGCCACGGACCAGGGCTATGGCTACACCTTC. The V call is TRBV19, the J call TRBJ1-2, with D tentatively TRBD1 (5 bases). The CDR3 contains 11 residues. Germline V gives CDR1 LNHDA, CDR2 SQIVND (reference sequence). The V gene lost 10 bases and the J gene lost 4 bases, with 10 bases spanning the gap. Complete variable domain (other parts from reference TRBV19 and TRBJ1-2): DGGITQSPKYLFRKEGQNVTLSCEQNLNHDAMYWYRQDPGQGLRLIYYSQIVNDFQKGDIAEGYSVSREKKESFPLTVTSAQKNPTAFYLCATDQGYGYTFGSGTRLTVV.

The DNA for the CDR3 is TGTGCCAGCACTCTAAGAGGGACTAGCAGAGAGACCCAGTACTTC. This codes for CASTLRGTSRETQYF. The rearrangement joins TRBV2 to TRBJ2-5; TRBD2 matches 9 bases. The germline CDR1 and CDR2 sequences are SNHLY and FYNNEI. This CDR3 is 15 amino acids long. The V segment lost 7 bases and the J segment 4 bases; nucleotides outside the gene matches: 10. Together with reference TRBV2 and TRBJ2-5, the CDR3 gives the full variable domain: EPEVTQTPSHQVTQMGQEVILRCVPISNHLYFYWYRQILGQKVEFLVSFYNNEISEKSEIFDDQFSVERPDGSNFTLKIRSTKLEDSAMYFCASTLRGTSRETQYFGPGTRLLVL.

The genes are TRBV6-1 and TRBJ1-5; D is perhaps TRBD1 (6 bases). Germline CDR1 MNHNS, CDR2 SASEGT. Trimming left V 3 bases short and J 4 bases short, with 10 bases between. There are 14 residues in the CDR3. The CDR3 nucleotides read TGTGCCAGCAGTGAGGGGCAGGGGAATCAGCCCCAGCATTTT. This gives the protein CASSEGQGNQPQHF.

This CDR3 is CASSALGTGAGNTIYF. In nucleotides, the CDR3 is TGTGCCAGCAGTGCGTTAGGGACAGGCGCAGGAAACACCATATATTTT. V usage is TRBV6-1 and J usage is TRBJ1-3; 8 bases fit TRBD1. Germline V lookup: CDR1 MNHNS, CDR2 SASEGT. The CDR3 consists of 16 residues. Trimming took 4 bases from V and 4 from J; bases not matched to a gene: 9.

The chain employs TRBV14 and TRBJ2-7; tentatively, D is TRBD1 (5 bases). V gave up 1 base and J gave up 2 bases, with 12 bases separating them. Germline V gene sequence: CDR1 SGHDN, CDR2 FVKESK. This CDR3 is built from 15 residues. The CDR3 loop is CASSQATVRPYEQYF. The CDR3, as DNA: TGTGCCAGCAGCCAAGCGACAGTCAGGCCCTACGAGCAGTACTTC.

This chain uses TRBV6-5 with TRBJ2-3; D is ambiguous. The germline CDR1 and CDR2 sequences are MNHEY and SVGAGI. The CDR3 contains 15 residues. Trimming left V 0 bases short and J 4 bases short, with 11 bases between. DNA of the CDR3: TGTGCCAGCAGTTACTCCGGTCCCACCCCAGATACGCAGTATTTT. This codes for CASSYSGPTPDTQYF.

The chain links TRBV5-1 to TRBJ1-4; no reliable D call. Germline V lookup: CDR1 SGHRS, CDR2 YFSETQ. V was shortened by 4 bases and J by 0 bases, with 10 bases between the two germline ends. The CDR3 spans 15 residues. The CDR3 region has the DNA TGCGCCAGCAGCCAGAACAGTGCAACTAATGAAAAACTGTTTTTT. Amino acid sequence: CASSQNSATNEKLFF. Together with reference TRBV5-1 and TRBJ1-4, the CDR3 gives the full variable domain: KAGVTQTPRYLIKTRGQQVTLSCSPISGHRSVSWYQQTPGQGLQFLFEYFSETQRNKGNFPGRFSGRQFSNSRSEMNVSTLELGDSALYLCASSQNSATNEKLFFGSGTQLSVL.

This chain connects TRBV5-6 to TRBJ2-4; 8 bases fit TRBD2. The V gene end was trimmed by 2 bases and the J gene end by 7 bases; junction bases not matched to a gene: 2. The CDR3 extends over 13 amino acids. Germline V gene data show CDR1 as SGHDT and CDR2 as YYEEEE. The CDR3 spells CASSLAGENIQYF. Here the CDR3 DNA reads TGTGCCAGCAGCTTAGCGGGAGAGAACATTCAGTACTTC.

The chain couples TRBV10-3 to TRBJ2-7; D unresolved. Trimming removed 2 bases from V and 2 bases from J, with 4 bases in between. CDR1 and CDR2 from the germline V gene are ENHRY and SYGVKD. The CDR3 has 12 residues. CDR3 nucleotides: TGTGCCATCAGTGAGCTGGCCTACGAGCAGTACTTC. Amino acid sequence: CAISELAYEQYF.

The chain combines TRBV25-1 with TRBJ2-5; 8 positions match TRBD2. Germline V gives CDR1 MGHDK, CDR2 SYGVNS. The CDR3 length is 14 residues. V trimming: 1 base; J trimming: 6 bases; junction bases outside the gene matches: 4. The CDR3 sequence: CASSESTSVQTQYF. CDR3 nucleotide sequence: TGTGCCAGCAGTGAATCGACTAGCGTGCAGACCCAGTACTTC.

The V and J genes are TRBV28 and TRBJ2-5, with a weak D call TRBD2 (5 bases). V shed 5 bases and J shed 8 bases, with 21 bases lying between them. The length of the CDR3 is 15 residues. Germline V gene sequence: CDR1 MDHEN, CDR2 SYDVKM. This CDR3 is CASSLLRVSGGTQYF. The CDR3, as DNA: TGTGCCAGCAGTCTCCTGCGGGTGTCGGGCGGAACCCAGTACTTC.

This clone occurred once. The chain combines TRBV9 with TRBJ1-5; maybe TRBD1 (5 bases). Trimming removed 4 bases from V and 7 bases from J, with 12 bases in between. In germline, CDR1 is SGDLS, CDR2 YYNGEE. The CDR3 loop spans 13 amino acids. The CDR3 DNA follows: TGTGCCAGCAGCCGTCAGGGTGGGCAGCCCCAGCATTTT. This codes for CASSRQGGQPQHF.

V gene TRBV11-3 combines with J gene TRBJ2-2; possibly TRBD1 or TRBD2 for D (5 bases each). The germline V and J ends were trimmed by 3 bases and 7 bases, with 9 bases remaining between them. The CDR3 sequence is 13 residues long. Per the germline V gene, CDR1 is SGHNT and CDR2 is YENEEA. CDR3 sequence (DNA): TGTGCCAGCAGCTTGGGGGTGAACGGGGAGCTGTTTTTT. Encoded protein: CASSLGVNGELFF.

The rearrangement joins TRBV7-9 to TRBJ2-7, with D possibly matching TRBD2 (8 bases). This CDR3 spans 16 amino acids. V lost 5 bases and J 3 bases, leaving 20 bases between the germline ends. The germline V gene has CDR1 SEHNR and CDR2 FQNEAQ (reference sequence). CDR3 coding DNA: TGTGCCAGCAGCCCAGGGGGGGCGGGAGGCTACTACGAGCAGTACTTC. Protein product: CASSPGGAGGYYEQYF.

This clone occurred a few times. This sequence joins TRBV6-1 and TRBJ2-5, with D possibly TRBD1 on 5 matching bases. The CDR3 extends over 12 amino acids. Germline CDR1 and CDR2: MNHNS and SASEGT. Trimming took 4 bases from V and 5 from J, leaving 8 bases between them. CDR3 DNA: TGTGCCAGCAGTGGGGGCTTTGAGACCCAGTACTTC. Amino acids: CASSGGFETQYF.

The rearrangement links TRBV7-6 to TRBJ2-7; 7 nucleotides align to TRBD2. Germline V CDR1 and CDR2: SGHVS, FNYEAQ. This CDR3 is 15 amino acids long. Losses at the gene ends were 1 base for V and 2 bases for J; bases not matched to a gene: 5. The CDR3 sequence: CASSLEVGGAYEQYF. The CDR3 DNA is TGTGCCAGCAGCTTAGAGGTGGGGGGGGCCTACGAGCAGTACTTC.

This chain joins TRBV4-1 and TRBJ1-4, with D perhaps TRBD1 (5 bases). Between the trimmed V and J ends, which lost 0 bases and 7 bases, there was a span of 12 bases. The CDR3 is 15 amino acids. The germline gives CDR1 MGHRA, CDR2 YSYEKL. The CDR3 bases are TGCGCCAGCAGCCAAGACGCGAGGGGCATTGAAAAACTGTTTTTT. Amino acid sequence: CASSQDARGIEKLFF.

The CDR3 is CATSRGDANEQFF. CDR3 coding DNA: TGTGCCACCAGCAGAGGCGACGCTAATGAGCAGTTCTTC. The V call is TRBV15, the J call TRBJ2-1, with D hard to call. The V and J ends lost 1 base and 7 bases respectively, with 8 bases between them. Germline CDR1 is LNHNV and CDR2 is YYDKDF (reference sequence). CDR3 length: 13 amino acids. Drawing the rest from reference TRBV15 and TRBJ2-1, the complete variable domain is DAMVIQNPRYQVTQFGKPVTLSCSQTLNHNVMYWYQQKSSQAPKLLFHYYDKDFNNEADTPDNFQSRRPNTSFCFLDIRSPGLGDTAMYLCATSRGDANEQFFGPGTRLTVL.

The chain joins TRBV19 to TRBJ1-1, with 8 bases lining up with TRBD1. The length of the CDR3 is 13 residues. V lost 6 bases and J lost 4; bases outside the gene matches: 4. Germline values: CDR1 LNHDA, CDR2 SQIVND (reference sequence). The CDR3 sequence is CASSLRGPTEAFF. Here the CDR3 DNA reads TGTGCCAGTAGCCTCAGGGGGCCCACTGAAGCTTTCTTT.